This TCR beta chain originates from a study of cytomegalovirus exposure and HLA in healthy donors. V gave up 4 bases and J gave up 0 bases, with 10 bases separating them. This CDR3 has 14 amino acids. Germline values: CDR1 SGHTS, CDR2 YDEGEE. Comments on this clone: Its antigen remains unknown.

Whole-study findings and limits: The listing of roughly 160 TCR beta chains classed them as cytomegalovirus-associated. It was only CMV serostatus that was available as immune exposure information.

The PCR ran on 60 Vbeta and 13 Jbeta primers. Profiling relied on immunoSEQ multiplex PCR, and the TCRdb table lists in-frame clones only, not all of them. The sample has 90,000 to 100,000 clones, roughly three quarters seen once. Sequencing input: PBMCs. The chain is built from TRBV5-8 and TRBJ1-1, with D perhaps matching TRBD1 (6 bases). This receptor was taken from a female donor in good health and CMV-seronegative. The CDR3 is CASSLGAMNTEAFF. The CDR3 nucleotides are TGTGCCAGCAGCCTGGGGGCCATGAACACTGAAGCTTTCTTT.